The rows below give T cell receptor beta chains drawn from one sample of a study of cytomegalovirus exposure and HLA in healthy donors. TCRdb's table, derived via immunoSEQ multiplex PCR, lists solely in-frame clones and lacks some. The data hold 98,000 or so clones, with 70% to 85% observed a single time. The sequencing sample was made of PBMCs. Receptors were obtained from a woman aged 18-29 years in good health and CMV-seronegative. Both conserved end residues are part of each CDR3. The D gene is left open where the match is weak. The size of a clone is reported for some rows only, either as once, few or many, or as a class for expanded clones.

v_gene	abundance	d_gene	j_gene	CDR3aa	CDR3nt
TRBV7-9	many	.	TRBJ2-1	CASSPPGESHNEQFF	TGTGCCAGCAGCCCCCCAGGGGAGTCCCACAATGAGCAGTTCTTC
TRBV5-1	.	.	TRBJ1-1	CASSLNPPGTEAFF	TGCGCCAGCAGCTTGAACCCCCCCGGGACTGAAGCTTTCTTT
TRBV4-1	.	.	TRBJ2-7	CASSQIGSNYEQYF	TGCGCCAGCAGCCAAATCGGGTCGAACTACGAGCAGTACTTC
TRBV7-9	.	.	TRBJ1-2	CASSPTEGYGYTF	TGTGCCAGCAGCCCAACCGAGGGCTATGGCTACACCTTC
TRBV7-9	.	TRBD1	TRBJ2-7	CASSSADRGSWEQYF	TGTGCCAGCAGTTCCGCGGACAGGGGGTCTTGGGAGCAGTACTTC
TRBV7-9	.	.	TRBJ2-7	CASSLSASGSSLYEQYF	TGTGCCAGCAGCTTATCCGCCTCCGGGTCTTCCCTTTACGAGCAGTACTTC
TRBV14	.	.	TRBJ1-2	CASSQGGSFVINYGYTF	TGTGCCAGCAGCCAAGGTGGCAGTTTTGTCATTAACTATGGCTACACCTTC
TRBV6-6	.	.	TRBJ1-1	CASRLMGPSEAFF	TGTGCCAGCAGGCTCATGGGGCCAAGCGAAGCTTTCTTT
TRBV27	.	TRBD2	TRBJ2-7	CASSLKAVTSGQLSYEQYF	TGTGCCAGCAGTTTAAAGGCGGTGACTAGCGGGCAACTATCCTACGAGCAGTACTTC
TRBV6-4	.	TRBD1	TRBJ2-2	CASRDRDTGELFF	TGTGCCAGCCGGGACAGGGACACCGGGGAGCTGTTTTTT
TRBV6-5	.	.	TRBJ1-2	CASRGDSAWSYGYTF	TGTGCCAGCAGGGGGGACTCCGCCTGGAGCTATGGCTACACCTTC
TRBV2	.	.	TRBJ1-1	CASSRNTEAFF	TGTGCCAGCAGTCGGAACACTGAAGCTTTCTTT
TRBV9	.	TRBD2	TRBJ2-1	CASRDTSGVYNEQFF	TGTGCCAGCCGAGACACTAGCGGGGTCTACAATGAGCAGTTCTTC
TRBV29-1	.	TRBD1	TRBJ2-2	CSAGGRGELFF	TGCAGCGCAGGGGGCCGCGGGGAGCTGTTTTTT
TRBV11-2	.	TRBD1	TRBJ1-2	CASSSLSGQGAYGYTF	TGTGCCAGCAGCTCCCTTTCGGGACAGGGTGCCTATGGCTACACCTTC
TRBV2	.	TRBD2	TRBJ2-1	CASSDRGYSSGGLRWTYNEQFF	TGTGCCAGCAGTGATAGGGGGTACTCTAGCGGGGGGCTGCGATGGACCTACAATGAGCAGTTCTTC
TRBV19	.	.	TRBJ1-6	CASSTLPGSYNSPLHF	TGTGCCAGTAGTACCCTACCAGGATCCTATAATTCACCCCTCCACTTT
TRBV14	.	TRBD2	TRBJ2-3	CASSQWGLVGLSPDTQYF	TGTGCCAGCAGCCAATGGGGACTAGTTGGTTTGTCCCCAGATACGCAGTATTTT
TRBV5-1	.	.	TRBJ2-1	CASSPRQDGNEQFF	TGCGCCAGCAGCCCCCGACAGGATGGGAATGAGCAGTTCTTC
TRBV4-2	.	.	TRBJ1-6	CASSQDHSLNYNSPLHF	TGTGCCAGCAGCCAAGATCATAGTTTAAACTATAATTCACCCCTCCACTTT
TRBV6-1	.	TRBD1	TRBJ1-2	CAGEDRVYGYTF	TGTGCCGGGGAGGACAGGGTCTATGGCTACACCTTC
TRBV5-1	.	.	TRBJ1-2	CASSLGHANYGYTF	TGCGCCAGCAGCTTGGGACACGCAAACTATGGCTACACCTTC
TRBV2	.	TRBD1	TRBJ2-5	CASTGRSLDRGETQYF	TGTGCCAGTACCGGCAGAAGTTTGGACAGGGGAGAGACCCAGTACTTC
TRBV27	.	.	TRBJ2-2	CASSLVRTNTGELFF	TGTGCCAGCAGTTTAGTCAGGACAAACACCGGGGAGCTGTTTTTT
TRBV4-2	.	TRBD2	TRBJ2-7	CARTSGVYEQYF	TGTGCTCGGACTAGCGGAGTCTACGAGCAGTACTTC
TRBV7-3	.	TRBD2	TRBJ2-1	CASSSQRGSYNEQFF	TGTGCCAGCAGCTCGCAGCGGGGATCCTACAATGAGCAGTTCTTC
TRBV4-1	.	.	TRBJ2-7	CASSQPGGMPYEQYF	TGCGCCAGCAGCCAACCCGGAGGGATGCCCTACGAGCAGTACTTC
TRBV7-2	.	.	TRBJ1-4	CASSHNAGALHEKLFF	TGTGCCAGCAGCCATAATGCGGGGGCGCTCCATGAAAAACTGTTTTTT
TRBV13	.	.	TRBJ2-3	CASSFEQGGADTQYF	TGTGCCAGCAGCTTTGAACAGGGGGGGGCAGATACGCAGTATTTT
TRBV5-6	.	TRBD1	TRBJ2-7	CASSPRDSSYEQYF	TGTGCCAGCAGCCCCCGGGACAGTTCCTACGAGCAGTACTTC
TRBV6-1	.	TRBD1	TRBJ1-5	CASSGTGDKRNQPQHF	TGTGCCAGCAGTGGGACAGGGGACAAGCGCAATCAGCCCCAGCATTTT
TRBV15	.	.	TRBJ1-5	CATSRERVQTNQPQHF	TGTGCCACCAGCAGAGAGAGGGTTCAAACCAATCAGCCCCAGCATTTT
TRBV7-9	.	.	TRBJ1-5	CASSSEGQYQPQHF	TGTGCCAGCAGCTCGGAGGGCCAGTATCAGCCCCAGCATTTT
TRBV30	.	.	TRBJ1-5	CAWSVGGSNQPQHF	TGTGCCTGGAGTGTGGGAGGGAGCAATCAGCCCCAGCATTTT
TRBV30	.	TRBD1	TRBJ1-5	CAWSPDRGPNQPQHF	TGTGCCTGGAGCCCGGACAGGGGGCCTAATCAGCCCCAGCATTTT
TRBV11-3	.	.	TRBJ2-2	CASSLEQTGELFF	TGTGCCAGCAGCTTAGAACAGACCGGGGAGCTGTTTTTT
TRBV4-1	.	TRBD2	TRBJ2-7	CASSQPTGTSGAYEQYF	TGCGCCAGCAGCCAACCAACCGGGACTAGCGGGGCCTACGAGCAGTACTTC
TRBV6-5	.	TRBD1	TRBJ1-1	CASSVDRESTEAFF	TGTGCCAGCAGCGTCGACAGGGAGAGCACTGAAGCTTTCTTT